Given below is one T cell receptor beta chain in context. The antigen remains unidentified. This sample was taken from a study of radiotherapy plus CTLA-4 blockade in lung cancer. Whole-study context: Across the patients, objective responses occurred in approximately 18%, and disease control in about 29%. Whole-study results and caveats: Blood TCR clones of tumor origin expanded after radiotherapy plus ipilimumab.

The method was immunoSEQ multiplex PCR; TCRdb's version includes in-frame clones alone and lacks a portion of them. The sample consists of about 56,000 clones, roughly 80% of them appearing once. This CDR3 has 16 amino acids. Losses at the gene ends were 3 bases for V and 6 bases for J; bases not matched to a gene: 11. Germline CDR1 MGHDK, CDR2 SYGVNS. Patients in the study, people with chemo-refractory metastatic non-small-cell lung cancer, received focal radiation plus ipilimumab CTLA-4 blockade. This specimen was peripheral blood, taken from a patient treated with radiotherapy plus ipilimumab. The chain combines TRBV25-1 with TRBJ2-7; TRBD1 agrees at 10 bases. This sequence was found in a human donor with non-small cell lung cancer who had a complete response to radiotherapy plus ipilimumab. The CDR3 DNA reads TGTGCCAGCAGTGAGCCCCGACAGGGGGCAAGGCGCGAGCAGTACTTC. Amino acid sequence: CASSEPRQGARREQYF.